These 5 T cell receptor beta chains were all obtained from the same sample, sequenced in a study of cytomegalovirus exposure and HLA in healthy donors. The assay was immunoSEQ multiplex PCR, and TCRdb's table has in-frame clones only and misses some. In the table there are 250,000 to 350,000 clones, roughly 90% of which are singletons. The sample was PBMCs. The source of these receptors is a woman in her late teens or twenties in good health and CMV-seronegative.

This clone showed up just once. V is TRBV28 and J is TRBJ1-1, with TRBD1 matching 9 bases. J gave up 1 base and V 6 bases, and 6 bases lay outside the gene matches. The length of the CDR3 is 15 residues. Germline lookup yields CDR1 MDHEN and CDR2 SYDVKM. This chain's CDR3 is CASSHLQGANTEAFF. The CDR3 region has the DNA TGTGCCAGCAGCCACCTACAGGGGGCGAACACTGAAGCTTTCTTT.

This chain uses TRBV14 with TRBJ2-5, with 11 bases that match TRBD1. CDR3 length: 15 residues. CDR1 and CDR2 (germline): SGHDN, FVKESK. Trimming cost V 1 base and J 4 bases; bases outside gene matches: 2. The CDR3 DNA reads as TGTGCCAGCAGCCAAGGGGACAGGGGGAGAGAGACCCAGTACTTC. It specifies CASSQGDRGRETQYF.

The chain carries TRBV27 and TRBJ2-7; the match to TRBD2 covers 9 bases. This CDR3 is built from 18 residues. V dropped 3 bases and J dropped 3; count of bases not matched to a gene: 15. CDR1 is MNHEY, CDR2 SMNVEV, per germline (reference sequence). CDR3 nucleotide sequence: TGTGCCAGCAGTTTTATGGCGACTAGCGGTCGAATTTACTACGAGCAGTACTTC. Translation gives CASSFMATSGRIYYEQYF.

The chain employs TRBV28 and TRBJ1-1, with TRBD1 matching 8 bases. CDR1 MDHEN and CDR2 SYDVKM come from the germline V gene. The CDR3 spans 14 residues. V lost 7 bases to trimming and J lost 4 bases; unmatched junction nucleotides: 8. CDR3 protein: CASITPGQVTEAFF. The CDR3 coding sequence is TGTGCCAGCATCACCCCGGGACAGGTCACTGAAGCTTTCTTT.

The rearrangement uses TRBV5-4 and TRBJ2-5, with 11 bases identical to TRBD2. J gave up 1 base and V 4 bases, and 3 bases lay outside the gene matches. Germline V CDR1 and CDR2: SGHNT, YYREEE (reference sequence). The CDR3 sequence is 15 residues long. The CDR3 protein is CASSPTSGIQETQYF. DNA of the CDR3: TGTGCCAGCAGCCCGACTAGCGGGATCCAAGAGACCCAGTACTTC. The full variable domain, with the rest looked up from reference TRBV5-4 and TRBJ2-5, is ETGVTQSPTHLIKTRGQQVTLRCSSQSGHNTVSWYQQALGQGPQFIFQYYREEENGRGNFPPRFSGLQFPNYSSELNVNALELDDSALYLCASSPTSGIQETQYFGPGTRLLVL.